This T cell receptor beta chain was documented in a study of blood T cell repertoires in COVID-19. Study context: From the United States, Italy and Spain came samples of acute and convalescent COVID-19. Nucleic acid was either cDNA or gDNA, and it came from T cells, B-cell-depleted T cells, or PBMCs.

As handled by the study authors: Quantification of nucleated cells was approximated via reference gene primer amplification. The repertoire was sequenced with immunoSEQ multiplex PCR; TCRdb's copy has only in-frame clones and lacks some. Clonal size and the V and J genes are those of that table, whereas D and trimming came from the DNA. The top ten hold about 7.1% of the sample, which has about 110,000 clones, about 70% seen once. This receptor was obtained from a woman aged 60-75 years with acute or convalescent COVID-19. Sequencing used peripheral blood.

CDR3 residues: CAGSRDFNSPLHF. DNA for the CDR3: TGTGCCGGATCCCGGGACTTCAATTCACCCCTCCACTTT. The chain joins TRBV19 to TRBJ1-6; possible D gene TRBD1, 5 bases. CDR3 size: 13 residues. Germline V gene data show CDR1 as LNHDA and CDR2 as SQIVND (reference sequence). V was trimmed by 11 bases and J by 7 bases, leaving 15 bases between them.